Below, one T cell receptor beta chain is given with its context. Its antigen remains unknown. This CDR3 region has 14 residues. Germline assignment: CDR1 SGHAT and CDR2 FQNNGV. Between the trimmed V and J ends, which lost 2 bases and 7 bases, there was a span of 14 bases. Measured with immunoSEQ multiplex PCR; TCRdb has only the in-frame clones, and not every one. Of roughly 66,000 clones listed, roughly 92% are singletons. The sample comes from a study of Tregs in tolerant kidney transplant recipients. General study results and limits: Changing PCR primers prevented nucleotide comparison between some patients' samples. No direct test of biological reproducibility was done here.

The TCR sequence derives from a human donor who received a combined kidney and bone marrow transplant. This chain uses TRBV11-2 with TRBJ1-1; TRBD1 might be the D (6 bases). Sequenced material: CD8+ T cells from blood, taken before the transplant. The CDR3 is CASSLWQGRGEAFF. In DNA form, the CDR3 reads TGTGCCAGCAGCTTATGGCAGGGGCGAGGTGAAGCTTTCTTT.